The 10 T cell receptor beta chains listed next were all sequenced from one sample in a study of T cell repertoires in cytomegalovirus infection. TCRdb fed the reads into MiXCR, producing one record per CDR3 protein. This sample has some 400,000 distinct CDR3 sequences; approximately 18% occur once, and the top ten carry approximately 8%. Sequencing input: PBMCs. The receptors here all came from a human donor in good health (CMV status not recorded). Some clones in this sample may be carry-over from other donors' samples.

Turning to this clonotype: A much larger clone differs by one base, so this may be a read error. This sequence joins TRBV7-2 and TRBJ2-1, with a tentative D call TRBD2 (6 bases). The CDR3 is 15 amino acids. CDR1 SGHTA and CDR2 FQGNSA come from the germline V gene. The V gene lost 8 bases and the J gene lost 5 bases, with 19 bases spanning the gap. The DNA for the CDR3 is TGTGCCAGCGGCCACCCCCAGATAGCGGACAATGAGCAGTTCTTC. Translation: CASGHPQIADNEQFF.

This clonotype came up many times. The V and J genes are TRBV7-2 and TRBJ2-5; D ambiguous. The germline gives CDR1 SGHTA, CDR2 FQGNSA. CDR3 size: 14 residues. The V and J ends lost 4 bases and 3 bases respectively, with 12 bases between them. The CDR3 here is CASSSFGAEETQYF. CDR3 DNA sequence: TGTGCCAGCAGCTCCTTCGGCGCGGAAGAGACCCAGTACTTC.

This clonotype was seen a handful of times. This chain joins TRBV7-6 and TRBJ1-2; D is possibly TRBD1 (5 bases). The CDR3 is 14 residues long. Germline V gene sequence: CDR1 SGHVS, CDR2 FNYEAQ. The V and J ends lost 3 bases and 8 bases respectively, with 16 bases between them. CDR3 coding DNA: TGTGCCAGCAGCTTGGAACAGGCCATAGGGGGCTACACCTTC. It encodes CASSLEQAIGGYTF.

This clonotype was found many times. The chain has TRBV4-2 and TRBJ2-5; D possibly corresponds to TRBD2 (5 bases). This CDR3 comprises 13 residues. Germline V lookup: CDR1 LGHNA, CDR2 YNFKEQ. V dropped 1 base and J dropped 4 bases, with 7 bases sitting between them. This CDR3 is CASSQVGRETQYF. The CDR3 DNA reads TGTGCCAGCAGCCAAGTGGGGAGAGAGACCCAGTACTTC.

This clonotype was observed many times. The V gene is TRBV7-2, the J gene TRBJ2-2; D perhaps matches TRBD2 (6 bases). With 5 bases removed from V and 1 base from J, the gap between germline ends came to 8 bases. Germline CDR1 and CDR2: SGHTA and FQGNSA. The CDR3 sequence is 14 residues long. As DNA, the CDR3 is TGTGCCAGCAGCGGAGGGTGGAACACCGGGGAGCTGTTTTTT. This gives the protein CASSGGWNTGELFF.

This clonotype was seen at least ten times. The CDR3 loop reads CAISPRDRGTTAELFF. CDR3 in DNA: TGTGCCATCAGCCCCCGGGACAGGGGGACGACTGCGGAACTGTTTTTT. The chain carries TRBV10-3 and TRBJ1-4; 11 nucleotides agree with TRBD1. The CDR3 sequence is 16 residues long. After removal of 6 bases from V and 12 bases from J, the junction contained 15 bases not matched to a gene. The germline CDR1 and CDR2 sequences are ENHRY and SYGVKD.

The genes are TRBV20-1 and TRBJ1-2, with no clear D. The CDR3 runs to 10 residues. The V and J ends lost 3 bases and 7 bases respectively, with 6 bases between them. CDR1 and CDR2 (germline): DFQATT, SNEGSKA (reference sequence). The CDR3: CSASGFGYTF. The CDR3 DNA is TGCAGTGCTAGTGGGTTTGGCTACACCTTC.

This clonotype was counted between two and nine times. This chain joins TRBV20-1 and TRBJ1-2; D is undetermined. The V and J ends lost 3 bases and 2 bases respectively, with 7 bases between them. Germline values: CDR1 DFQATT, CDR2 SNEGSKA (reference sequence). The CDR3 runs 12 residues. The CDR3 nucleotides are TGCAGTGCTAGGTCTGAAAACTATGGCTACACCTTC. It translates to CSARSENYGYTF.

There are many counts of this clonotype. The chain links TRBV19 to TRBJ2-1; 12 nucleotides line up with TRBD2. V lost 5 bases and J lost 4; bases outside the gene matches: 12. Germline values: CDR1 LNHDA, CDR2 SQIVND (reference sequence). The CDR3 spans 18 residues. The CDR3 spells CASSRGPAGTSGYNEQFF. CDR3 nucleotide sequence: TGTGCCAGTAGTCGGGGCCCCGCAGGGACTAGCGGGTACAATGAGCAGTTCTTC. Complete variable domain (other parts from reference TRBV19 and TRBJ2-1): DGGITQSPKYLFRKEGQNVTLSCEQNLNHDAMYWYRQDPGQGLRLIYYSQIVNDFQKGDIAEGYSVSREKKESFPLTVTSAQKNPTAFYLCASSRGPAGTSGYNEQFFGPGTRLTVL.

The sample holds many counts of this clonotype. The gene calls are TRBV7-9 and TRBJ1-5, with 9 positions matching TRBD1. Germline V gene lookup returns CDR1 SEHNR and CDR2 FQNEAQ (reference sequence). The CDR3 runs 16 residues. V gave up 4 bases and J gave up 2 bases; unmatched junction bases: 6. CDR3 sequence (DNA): TGTGCCAGCAGCTCAATGGACAGGGGAGGCAATCAGCCCCAGCATTTT. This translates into CASSSMDRGGNQPQHF.